Listed below are T cell receptor beta chains from one sample, sequenced in a study of cytomegalovirus exposure and HLA in healthy donors. This table comes from immunoSEQ multiplex PCR, and its TCRdb copy is limited to in-frame clones, with some not included. The sample has about 190,000 clones; roughly 80% are singletons. The sequencing input was PBMCs. These receptors were taken from a woman between 18 and 29 years old in good health and CMV-seronegative. The CDR3 runs from the conserved cysteine through the conserved F or W. A D gene is named only where the DNA matches it firmly. Size is stated for part of the rows, as once, few or many counts, or as a class when the clone is expanded.

TRBD2,TRBV9,TRBJ2-2,.,TGTGCCAGCAGCGTCGGGGCCAGCGGGGGACCAACCGGGGAGCTGTTTTTT,CASSVGASGGPTGELFF
TRBD2,TRBV10-1,TRBJ2-1,.,TGCGCCAGCAGTGACCCAGCGGGAGTATGGAATGAGCAGTTCTTC,CASSDPAGVWNEQFF
.,TRBV5-1,TRBJ1-5,.,TGCGCCAGCAGCTTGGAGGGGGGAGGGTCGGGGCCCCAGCATTTT,CASSLEGGGSGPQHF
TRBD2,TRBV5-4,TRBJ2-2,once,TGTGCCAGCAGCTCTAGCGGAATGAACACCGGGGAGCTGTTTTTT,CASSSSGMNTGELFF
.,TRBV5-1,TRBJ1-4,once,TGCGCCAGCAGCTTACTCCCAGGGGATAATGAAAAACTGTTTTTT,CASSLLPGDNEKLFF
.,TRBV2,TRBJ2-7,.,TGTGCCAGCAGTGTGAGGTCAGTCTACGAGCAGTACTTC,CASSVRSVYEQYF
TRBD1,TRBV5-8,TRBJ2-7,.,TGTGCCAGCAGCTTGGGGGGGACAGGGGAGCGCGAGCAGTACTTC,CASSLGGTGEREQYF
.,TRBV30,TRBJ2-5,.,TGTGCCTGGAGTTTAGATAACCAAGAGACCCAGTACTTC,CAWSLDNQETQYF
.,TRBV18,TRBJ2-6,.,TGTGCCAGCTCACCAGGAGTGCTTGACTCTGGGGCCAACGTCCTGACTTTC,CASSPGVLDSGANVLTF
.,TRBV28,TRBJ1-4,.,TGTGCCACCAAAACGACGGCGGCAACTAATGAAAAACTGTTTTTT,CATKTTAATNEKLFF
TRBD1,TRBV10-3,TRBJ2-2,.,TGTGCCATCAGTGCGGACAGGGGAAACACCGGGGAGCTGTTTTTT,CAISADRGNTGELFF
TRBD2,TRBV4-2,TRBJ2-3,.,TGTGCCAGCAGCGGGACTATCAGCACAGATACGCAGTATTTT,CASSGTISTDTQYF
.,TRBV27,TRBJ1-6,once,TGTGCCAGCAGTTTAGAGAATCCCCATTATTCACCCCTCCACTTT,CASSLENPHYSPLHF
TRBD1,TRBV30,TRBJ1-3,.,TGTGCCTGGAGTGTACGGGGACAGGGAAACACCATATATTTT,CAWSVRGQGNTIYF
.,TRBV5-6,TRBJ1-2,.,TGTGCCAGCGTCGACAGATCTAACTATGGCTACACCTTC,CASVDRSNYGYTF
TRBD1,TRBV28,TRBJ1-2,.,TGTGCCAGCAGTTTGCCCCAGGGGGCAGGTGGCTACACCTTC,CASSLPQGAGGYTF
.,TRBV15,TRBJ1-2,.,TGTGCCACCAGCAGAGATCCAGGCAGAAAGAGGGAAGGCTACACCTTC,CATSRDPGRKREGYTF
.,TRBV5-5,TRBJ2-1,.,TGTGCCAGCAGCTTGCTAGGGGGTAACCACTACAATGAGCAGTTCTTC,CASSLLGGNHYNEQFF
TRBD2,TRBV6-5,TRBJ2-7,.,TGTGCCAGCAGTTACCGGGGGACTAGCAGTATGCAGCAGTACTTC,CASSYRGTSSMQQYF
TRBD1,TRBV10-3,TRBJ1-1,.,TGTGCCATCAGTGAGGACTCAACAGGGGAAGGAGCTTTCTTT,CAISEDSTGEGAFF
.,TRBV28,TRBJ1-5,.,TGTGCCAGCAGTTTCTACATTCAGGGGCGTCAGCCCCAGCATTTT,CASSFYIQGRQPQHF
.,TRBV9,TRBJ1-5,.,TGTGCCAGCAGCGTAGGGGCGGGTCAGCCCCAGCATTTT,CASSVGAGQPQHF
TRBD1,TRBV19,TRBJ2-6,.,TGTGCCAGTTTCCCCGGGACAGGGGGTTCCGGGGCCAACGTCCTGACTTTC,CASFPGTGGSGANVLTF
.,TRBV4-1,TRBJ2-2,.,TGCGCCAGCAGCCTACAGGGGAACACCGGGGAGCTGTTTTTT,CASSLQGNTGELFF
TRBD2,TRBV4-1,TRBJ2-3,once,TGCGCCAGCAGCCGAGGACTAGCGTTGGCGCAGTATTTT,CASSRGLALAQYF
.,TRBV5-1,TRBJ2-7,.,TGCGCCAGCAGCCCCGGCACAGGAGCCTCCTACGAGCAGTACTTC,CASSPGTGASYEQYF
.,TRBV10-3,TRBJ2-1,.,TGTGCCATCAGTGATTCCGGGACACCAAGATTCAATGAGCAGTTCTTC,CAISDSGTPRFNEQFF
.,TRBV6-5,TRBJ1-6,.,TGTGCCAGCAGTTACTCGGTGGGAGATAATTCACCCCTCCACTTT,CASSYSVGDNSPLHF
.,TRBV28,TRBJ2-7,.,TGTGCCAGCAGGCCGCCGGGTGAGGTCTACGAGCAGTACTTC,CASRPPGEVYEQYF
.,TRBV2,TRBJ1-2,.,TGTGCCAGCCTCCCGGGGAACTATGGCTACACCTTC,CASLPGNYGYTF
TRBD2,TRBV18,TRBJ2-1,.,TGTGCCAGCTCACCACCGTTTGGACTAGCGATCGGGGAACCCTCCTACAATGAGCAGTTCTTC,CASSPPFGLAIGEPSYNEQFF
.,TRBV19,TRBJ1-2,.,TGTGCCAGTAGTTCTCCAAAAGCCCCCTATGGCTACACCTTC,CASSSPKAPYGYTF
.,TRBV7-9,TRBJ1-5,.,TGTGCCAGCAGCTTAGCATGGGGGCTACTACAGCCCCAGCATTTT,CASSLAWGLLQPQHF
TRBD1,TRBV6-1,TRBJ1-5,.,TGTGCCAGCAGAACGACAGGGGCCAATCAGCCCCAGCATTTT,CASRTTGANQPQHF
TRBD2,TRBV30,TRBJ2-2,.,TGTGCCTTCACTAGCGGGAGTACCGGGGAGCTGTTTTTT,CAFTSGSTGELFF
.,TRBV6-1,TRBJ1-2,.,TGTGCCAGCCATGGGGGGGGCTACACCTTC,CASHGGGYTF
.,TRBV5-6,TRBJ2-1,few,TGTGCCAGCAGCTTGGCTTTCGGGGAAGGCGGTGAGCAGTTCTTC,CASSLAFGEGGEQFF
.,TRBV7-2,TRBJ1-5,.,TGTGCCAGCAGCTTAGGGGGGGTTAAGAGTCAGCCCCAGCATTTT,CASSLGGVKSQPQHF
TRBD1,TRBV5-6,TRBJ2-7,.,TGTGCCAGCTACGGGACAGCCGAAGGCGAGCAGTACTTC,CASYGTAEGEQYF
.,TRBV4-2,TRBJ2-5,.,TGTGCCAGCAGCCAGAGCGGGACCCAGTACTTC,CASSQSGTQYF
.,TRBV19,TRBJ1-2,once,TGTGCCAGTAGCCAAACCGGGACACCCGGTAGGGGCTATGGCTACACCTTC,CASSQTGTPGRGYGYTF
.,TRBV7-3,TRBJ2-3,few,TGTGCCAGCAGCTCGAATGAGGGTGGAGGGGTTGATACGCAGTATTTT,CASSSNEGGGVDTQYF
.,TRBV5-6,TRBJ1-2,.,TGTGCCAGCAGCCCCCGGACGGGAGGGTATGGCTACACCTTC,CASSPRTGGYGYTF
TRBD2,TRBV7-8,TRBJ2-2,.,TGTGCCAGCAGCTTACGTTCTAGCGGGTACACCGGGGAGCTGTTTTTT,CASSLRSSGYTGELFF
.,TRBV28,TRBJ2-7,.,TGTGCCAGCAGTTTCACCAGGAGCGGAATCCCCTCCTACGAGCAGTACTTC,CASSFTRSGIPSYEQYF
.,TRBV6-6,TRBJ2-7,.,TGTGCCAGCAGTTACTACATCGGGTACGAGCAGTACTTC,CASSYYIGYEQYF
.,TRBV5-1,TRBJ1-1,.,TGCGCCAGCAGCTCAGAGGGAGTAGAGGACACTGAAGCTTTCTTT,CASSSEGVEDTEAFF
.,TRBV4-1,TRBJ2-5,.,TGCGCCAGCAGCTACGTAGCTGTTCCAGGGGCAGGAGAGACCCAGTACTTC,CASSYVAVPGAGETQYF
TRBD1,TRBV6-1,TRBJ1-5,.,TGTGCCAGCAGCCTATCACAGGGGATCTATCAGCCCCAGCATTTT,CASSLSQGIYQPQHF
.,TRBV18,TRBJ1-1,few,TGTGCCAGCTCACCCCAGGCTCCGGTGAACACTGAAGCTTTCTTT,CASSPQAPVNTEAFF
.,TRBV27,TRBJ2-2,.,TGTGCCAGCAGATCGTCAGGGACCGGGGAGCTGTTTTTT,CASRSSGTGELFF
TRBD1,TRBV28,TRBJ1-5,few,TGTGCCAGCAGAGCCGCCGGGACAGGGGTGGGCAATCAGCCCCAGCATTTT,CASRAAGTGVGNQPQHF
TRBD1,TRBV25-1,TRBJ1-2,.,TGTGCCAGCAGCCCGCGGGACAGCCCTTATGGCTACACCTTC,CASSPRDSPYGYTF
TRBD1,TRBV2,TRBJ2-2,once,TGTGCCAGCAGGGACCGGACAGGGGGCACCGGGGAGCTGTTTTTT,CASRDRTGGTGELFF
TRBD2,TRBV27,TRBJ2-7,.,TGTGCCAGCAGTGGAGCGGGAGACCACGAGCAGTACTTC,CASSGAGDHEQYF
TRBD1,TRBV5-1,TRBJ2-4,.,TGCGCCAGCAGCCACAGACCGACAGGGGGCGAAGCCAAAAACATTCAGTACTTC,CASSHRPTGGEAKNIQYF